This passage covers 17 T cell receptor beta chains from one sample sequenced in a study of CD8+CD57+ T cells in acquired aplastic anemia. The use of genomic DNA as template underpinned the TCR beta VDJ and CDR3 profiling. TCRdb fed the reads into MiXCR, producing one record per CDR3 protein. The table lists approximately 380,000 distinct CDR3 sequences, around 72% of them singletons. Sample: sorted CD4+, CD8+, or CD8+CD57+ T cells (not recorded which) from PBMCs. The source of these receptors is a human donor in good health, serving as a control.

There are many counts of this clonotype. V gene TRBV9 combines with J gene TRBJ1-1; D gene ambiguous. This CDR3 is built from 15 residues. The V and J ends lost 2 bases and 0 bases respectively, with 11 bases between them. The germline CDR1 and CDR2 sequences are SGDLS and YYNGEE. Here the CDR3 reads CASSVTGEMNTEAFF. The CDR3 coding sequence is TGTGCCAGCAGCGTGACGGGAGAGATGAACACTGAAGCTTTCTTT.

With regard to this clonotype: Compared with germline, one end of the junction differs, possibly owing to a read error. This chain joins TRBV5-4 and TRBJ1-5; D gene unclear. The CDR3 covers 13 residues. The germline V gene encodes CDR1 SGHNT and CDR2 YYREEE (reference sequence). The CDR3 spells CANSQDRHQPQHF. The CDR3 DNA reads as TGTGCCAACAGCCAAGATCGGCATCAGCCCCAGCATTTT.

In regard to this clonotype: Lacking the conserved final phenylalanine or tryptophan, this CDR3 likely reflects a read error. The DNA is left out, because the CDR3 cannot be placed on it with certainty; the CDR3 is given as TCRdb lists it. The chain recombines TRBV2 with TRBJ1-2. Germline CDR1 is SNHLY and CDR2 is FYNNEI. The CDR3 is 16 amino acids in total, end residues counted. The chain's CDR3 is CASSRQGGISDDLFFG.

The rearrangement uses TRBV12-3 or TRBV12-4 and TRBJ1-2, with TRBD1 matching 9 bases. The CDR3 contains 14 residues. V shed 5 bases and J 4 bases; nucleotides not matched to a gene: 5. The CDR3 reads CASSHGTGSYGYTF. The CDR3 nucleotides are TGTGCCAGCAGTCACGGGACAGGGAGCTATGGCTACACCTTC.

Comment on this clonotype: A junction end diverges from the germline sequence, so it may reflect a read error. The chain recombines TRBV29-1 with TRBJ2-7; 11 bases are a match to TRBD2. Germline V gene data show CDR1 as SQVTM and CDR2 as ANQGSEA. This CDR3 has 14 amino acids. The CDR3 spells CSVTGLAEANAQYF. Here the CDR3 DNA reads TGCAGTGTTACGGGACTAGCGGAAGCAAACGCGCAGTACTTT.

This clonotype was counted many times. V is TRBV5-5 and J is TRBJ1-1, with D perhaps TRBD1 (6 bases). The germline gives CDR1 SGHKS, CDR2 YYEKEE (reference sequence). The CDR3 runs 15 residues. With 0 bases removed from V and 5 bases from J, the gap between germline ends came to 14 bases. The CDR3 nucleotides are TGTGCCAGCAGCTTGGGTACGGGGGCAGGTACTGAAGCTTTCTTT. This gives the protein CASSLGTGAGTEAFF.

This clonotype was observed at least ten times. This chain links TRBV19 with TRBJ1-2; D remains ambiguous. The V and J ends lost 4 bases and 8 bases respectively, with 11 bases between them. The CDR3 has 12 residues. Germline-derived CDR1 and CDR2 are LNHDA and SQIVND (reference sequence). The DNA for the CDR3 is TGTGCCAGTAGTAACCTCCCGAGAGGCTACACCTTC. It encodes CASSNLPRGYTF.

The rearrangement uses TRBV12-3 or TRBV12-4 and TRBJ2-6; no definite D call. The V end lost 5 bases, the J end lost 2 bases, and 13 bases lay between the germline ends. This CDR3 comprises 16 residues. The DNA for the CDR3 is TGTGCCAGCAGTCCAGGCCCTGGGGCTGGGGCCAACGTCCTGACTTTC. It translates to CASSPGPGAGANVLTF.

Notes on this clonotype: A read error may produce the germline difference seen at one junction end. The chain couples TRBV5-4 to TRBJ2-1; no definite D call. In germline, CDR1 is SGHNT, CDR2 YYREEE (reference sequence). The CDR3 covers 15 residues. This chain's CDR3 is CASSQDERSYNEQFF. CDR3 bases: TGCGCCAGCAGCCAAGATGAGAGGTCCTACAATGAGCAGTTCTTC.

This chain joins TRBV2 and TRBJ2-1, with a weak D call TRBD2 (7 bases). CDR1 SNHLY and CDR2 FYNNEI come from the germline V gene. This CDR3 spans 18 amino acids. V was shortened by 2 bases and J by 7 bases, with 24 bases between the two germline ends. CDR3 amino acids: CASSELGGGGGLGNEQFF. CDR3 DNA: TGTGCCAGCAGTGAACTAGGTGGTGGGGGGGGCCTAGGGAATGAGCAGTTCTTC.

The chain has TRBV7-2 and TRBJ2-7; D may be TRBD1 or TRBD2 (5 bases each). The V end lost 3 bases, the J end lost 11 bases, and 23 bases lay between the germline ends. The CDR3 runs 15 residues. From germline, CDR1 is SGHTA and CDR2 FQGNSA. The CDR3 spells CASSFRTGAAYEEYF. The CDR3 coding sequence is TGTGCCAGCAGCTTCAGGACCGGGGCGGCCTACGAAGAGTACTTC.

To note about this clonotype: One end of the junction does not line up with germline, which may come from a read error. CDR3 sequence reads: CASSEAGSSNSFAPLRF. The CDR3 DNA sequence: TGTGCCAGCAGTGAAGCGGGGAGCAGTAATTCTTTCGCACCCCTCCGCTTT. This sequence joins TRBV2 and TRBJ1-6; D not resolved. Per germline, CDR1 SNHLY and CDR2 FYNNEI. CDR3 length equals 17 residues. The whole variable domain, remainder taken from reference TRBV2 and TRBJ1-6, is EPEVTQTPSHQVTQMGQEVILRCVPISNHLYFYWYRQILGQKVEFLVSFYNNEISEKSEIFDDQFSVERPDGSNFTLKIRSTKLEDSAMYFCASSEAGSSNSFAPLRFGNGTRLTVT.

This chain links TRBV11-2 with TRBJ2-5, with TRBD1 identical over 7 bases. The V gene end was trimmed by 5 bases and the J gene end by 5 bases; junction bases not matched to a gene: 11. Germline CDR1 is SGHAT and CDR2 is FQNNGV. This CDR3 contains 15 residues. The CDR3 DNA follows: TGTGCCAGCAGCCATGCACAGGGGTCGGTCGAGACCCAGTACTTC. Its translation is CASSHAQGSVETQYF.

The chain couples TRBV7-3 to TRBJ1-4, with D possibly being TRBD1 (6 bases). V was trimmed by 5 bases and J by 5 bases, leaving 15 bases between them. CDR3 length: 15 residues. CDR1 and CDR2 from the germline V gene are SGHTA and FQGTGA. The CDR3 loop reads CASSAAGANNEKLFF. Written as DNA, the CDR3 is TGTGCCAGCAGCGCAGCGGGGGCCAACAATGAAAAACTGTTTTTT. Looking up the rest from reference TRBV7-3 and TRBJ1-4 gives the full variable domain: GAGVSQTPSNKVTEKGKYVELRCDPISGHTALYWYRQSLGQGPEFLIYFQGTGAADDSGLPNDRFFAVRPEGSVSTLKIQRTERGDSAVYLCASSAAGANNEKLFFGSGTQLSVL.

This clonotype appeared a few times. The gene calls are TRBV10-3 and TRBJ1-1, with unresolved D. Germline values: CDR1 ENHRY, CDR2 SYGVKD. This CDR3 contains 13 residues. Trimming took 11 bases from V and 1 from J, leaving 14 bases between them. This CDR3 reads CARQVRQNTEAFF. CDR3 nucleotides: TGTGCCCGCCAGGTGCGTCAGAACACTGAAGCTTTCTTT.

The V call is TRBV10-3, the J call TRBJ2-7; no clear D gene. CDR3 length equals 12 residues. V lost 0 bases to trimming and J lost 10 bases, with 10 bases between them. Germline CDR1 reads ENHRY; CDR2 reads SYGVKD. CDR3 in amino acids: CAISESHDTQYF. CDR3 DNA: TGTGCCATCAGTGAGTCCCACGACACCCAGTACTTC.

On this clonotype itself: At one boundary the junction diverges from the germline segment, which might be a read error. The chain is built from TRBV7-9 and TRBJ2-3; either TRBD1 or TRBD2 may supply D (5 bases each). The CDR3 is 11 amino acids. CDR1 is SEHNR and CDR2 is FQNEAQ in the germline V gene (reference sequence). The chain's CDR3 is CASSLDGAINF. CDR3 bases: TGTGCCAGCAGCCTGGACGGGGCCATTAATTTT. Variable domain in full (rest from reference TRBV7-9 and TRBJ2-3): DTGVSQNPRHKITKRGQNVTFRCDPISEHNRLYWYRQTLGQGPEFLTYFQNEAQLEKSRLLSDRFSAERPKGSFSTLEIQRTEQGDSAMYLCASSLDGAINFGPGTRLTVL.